This TCR beta chain was recovered during a study of Graves' ophthalmopathy and Graves' hyperthyroidism. Study-wide background: Samples of peripheral blood were obtained at initial diagnosis, prior to treatment of any kind. Study results and limitations: Most thyroid clonotypes with frequency above 0.001 were detected in blood too.

Concerning this clonotype itself: Antigen specificity is unknown.

Amplified TCR beta CDR3 regions were obtained using RNA transcripts as template. The library came from an HTBI-primed first-round RT-PCR and a second-round multiplex PCR. TCRdb re-derived calls from the multiplex PCR reads in MiXCR, one entry per CDR3 protein. The table includes roughly 610,000 distinct CDR3 sequences, about a fifth detected once. Each hyperthyroidism patient was newly diagnosed, with under 2 months' duration, and aged 18 to 65. Excluded: other autoimmune disease, uncontrolled infection, pregnancy or lactation. The V and J ends lost 6 bases and 4 bases, in that order; junction bases with no gene match: 8. Germline assignment: CDR1 SGHRS and CDR2 YFSETQ. The CDR3 contains 17 residues.

The chain couples TRBV5-1 to TRBJ2-2, with 14 nucleotides matching TRBD2. The sequenced sample was peripheral blood. The source is a woman younger than 35 with stable Graves' hyperthyroidism. Some clones in this sample may be carry-over from other donors' samples. CDR3 in DNA: TGCGCCAGCACTCCACCTGGACTAGCGGGGGGCACCGGGGAGCTGTTTTTT. Translating it yields CASTPPGLAGGTGELFF.